This T cell receptor beta chain was documented in a study of T cells in Graves' hyperthyroidism and ophthalmopathy. Findings of the study overall: The authors' 13 V-J model separated ophthalmopathy from stable hyperthyroidism. The model foresaw ophthalmopathy a median around 6.4 months prior to onset.

This clonotype occurred many times. No antigen is known for it. Stability of Graves' hyperthyroidism was defined as absent ophthalmopathy progression within 18 months. There were TCR beta CDR3 regions amplified from RNA transcripts. HTBI primers were employed in a first-round RT-PCR of the TCR CDR3. TCRdb re-called the multiplex PCR reads through MiXCR, storing one row per CDR3 protein. The table records some 760,000 distinct CDR3 sequences, about 15% of them present only once. V shed 2 bases, J shed 2 bases, and the junction held 4 bases outside the gene matches. Germline-derived CDR1 and CDR2 are DFQATT and SNEGSKA (reference sequence). There are 16 residues in the CDR3.

Material: blood. This clonotype was sampled from a woman aged 18 to 35 with Graves' hyperthyroidism. The chain is built from TRBV20-1 and TRBJ2-1; 12 bases align to TRBD2. The DNA of the CDR3 is TGCAGTGCTAGAACTAGCGGGAGGATCCCCTACAATGAGCAGTTCTTC. As protein: CSARTSGRIPYNEQFF.